This T cell receptor beta chain was sequenced in a study of T cell responses to AZD1222 COVID-19 vaccine. Only in-frame clones appear in the TCRdb table, and some are missing; sequencing was by immunoSEQ multiplex PCR. Of about 180,000 clones listed, more than 80% are singletons. V gave up 0 bases and J gave up 5 bases, with 13 bases separating them. CDR3 length equals 16 residues. Germline loops: CDR1 LGHNA, CDR2 YSLEER. The clonotype originates from an adult who received the MenACWY meningococcal vaccine as a control. The source was peripheral blood, collected 28 days after the second dose of the MenACWY control vaccine. V usage is TRBV4-3 and J usage is TRBJ1-4; D is ambiguous. CDR3 residues: CASSQDSGPPNEKLFF. The DNA for the CDR3 is TGCGCCAGCAGCCAAGACTCCGGGCCGCCCAATGAAAAACTGTTTTTT.